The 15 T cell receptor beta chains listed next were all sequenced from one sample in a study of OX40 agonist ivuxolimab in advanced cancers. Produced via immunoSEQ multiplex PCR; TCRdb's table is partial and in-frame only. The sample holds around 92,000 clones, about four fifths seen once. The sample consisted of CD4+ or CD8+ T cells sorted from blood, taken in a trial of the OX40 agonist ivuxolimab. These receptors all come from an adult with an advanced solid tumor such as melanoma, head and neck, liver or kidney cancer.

The CDR3 nucleotides are TGTGCCAGCTCACCGGGCGGGGGACCGCAGTATTTT. Translating it yields CASSPGGGPQYF. This rearrangement joins TRBV18 to TRBJ2-3; 7 bases line up with TRBD2. After removal of 3 bases from V and 10 bases from J, the junction contained 4 bases not matched to a gene. The CDR3 is 12 residues long. Germline V gene data show CDR1 as KGHSH and CDR2 as LQKENI.

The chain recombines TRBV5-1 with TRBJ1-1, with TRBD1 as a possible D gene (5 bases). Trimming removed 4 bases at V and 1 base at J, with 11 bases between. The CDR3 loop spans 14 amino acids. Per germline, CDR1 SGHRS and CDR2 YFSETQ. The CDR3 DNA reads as TGCGCCAGCAGCGATCAGGGATCGAACACTGAAGCTTTCTTT. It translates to CASSDQGSNTEAFF.

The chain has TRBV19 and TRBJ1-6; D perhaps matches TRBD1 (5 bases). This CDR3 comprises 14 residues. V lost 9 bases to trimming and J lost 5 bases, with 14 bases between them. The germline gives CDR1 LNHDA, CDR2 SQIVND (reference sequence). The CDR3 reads CASRLQANNSPLHF. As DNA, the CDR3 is TGTGCCAGCCGTCTACAGGCAAATAATTCACCCCTCCACTTT.

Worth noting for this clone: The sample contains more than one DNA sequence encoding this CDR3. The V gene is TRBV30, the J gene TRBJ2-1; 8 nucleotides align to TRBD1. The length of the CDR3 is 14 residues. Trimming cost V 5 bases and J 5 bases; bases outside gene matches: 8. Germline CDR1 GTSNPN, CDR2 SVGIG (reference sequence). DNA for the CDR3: TGTGCCTGGGATCCGGGACAGGCTGACAATGAGCAGTTCTTC. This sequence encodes CAWDPGQADNEQFF.

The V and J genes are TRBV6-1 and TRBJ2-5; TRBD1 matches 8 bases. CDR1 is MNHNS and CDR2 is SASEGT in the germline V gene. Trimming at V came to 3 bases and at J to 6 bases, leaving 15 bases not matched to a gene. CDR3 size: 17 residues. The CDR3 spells CASSDPVEDRVKKTQYF. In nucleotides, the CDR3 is TGTGCCAGCAGTGACCCCGTTGAGGACAGGGTTAAAAAGACCCAGTACTTC.

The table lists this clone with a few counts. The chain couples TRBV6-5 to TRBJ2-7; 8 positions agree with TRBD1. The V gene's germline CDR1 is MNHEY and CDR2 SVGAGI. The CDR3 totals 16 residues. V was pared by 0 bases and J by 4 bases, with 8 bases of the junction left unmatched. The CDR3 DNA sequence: TGTGCCAGCAGTTACTCGAGCAGGGGGCGATCGTACGAGCAGTACTTC. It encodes CASSYSSRGRSYEQYF.

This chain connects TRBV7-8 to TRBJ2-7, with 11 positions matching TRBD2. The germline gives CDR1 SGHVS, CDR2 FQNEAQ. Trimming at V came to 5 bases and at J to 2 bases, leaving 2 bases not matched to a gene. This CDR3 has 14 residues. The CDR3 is CASSNSGGAYEQYF. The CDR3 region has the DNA TGTGCCAGCAGCAATAGCGGGGGGGCCTACGAGCAGTACTTC. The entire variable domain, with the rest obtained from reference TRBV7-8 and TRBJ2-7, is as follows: GAGVSQSPRYKVAKRGQDVALRCDPISGHVSLFWYQQALGQGPEFLTYFQNEAQLDKSGLPSDRFFAERPEGSVSTLKIQRTQQEDSAVYLCASSNSGGAYEQYFGPGTRLTVT.

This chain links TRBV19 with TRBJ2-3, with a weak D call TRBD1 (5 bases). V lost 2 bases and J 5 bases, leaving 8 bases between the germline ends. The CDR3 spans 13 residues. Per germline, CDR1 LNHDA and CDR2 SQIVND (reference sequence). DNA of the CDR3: TGTGCCAGTAGTATACTAGGGGAAGATACGCAGTATTTT. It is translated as CASSILGEDTQYF.

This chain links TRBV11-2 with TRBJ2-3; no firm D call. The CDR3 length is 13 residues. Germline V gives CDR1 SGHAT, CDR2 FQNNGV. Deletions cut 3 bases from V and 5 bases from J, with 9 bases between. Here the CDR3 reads CASSLSSGDTQYF. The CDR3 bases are TGTGCCAGCAGCTTGAGTTCAGGAGATACGCAGTATTTT.

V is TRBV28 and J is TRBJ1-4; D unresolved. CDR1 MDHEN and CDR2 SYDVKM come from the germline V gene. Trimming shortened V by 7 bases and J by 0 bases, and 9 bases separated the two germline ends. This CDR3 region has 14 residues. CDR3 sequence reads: CASISPATNEKLFF. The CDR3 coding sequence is TGTGCCAGCATTTCGCCGGCAACTAATGAAAAACTGTTTTTT. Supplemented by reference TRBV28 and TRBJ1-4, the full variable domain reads DVKVTQSSRYLVKRTGEKVFLECVQDMDHENMFWYRQDPGLGLRLIYFSYDVKMKEKGDIPEGYSVSREKKERFSLILESASTNQTSMYLCASISPATNEKLFFGSGTQLSVL.

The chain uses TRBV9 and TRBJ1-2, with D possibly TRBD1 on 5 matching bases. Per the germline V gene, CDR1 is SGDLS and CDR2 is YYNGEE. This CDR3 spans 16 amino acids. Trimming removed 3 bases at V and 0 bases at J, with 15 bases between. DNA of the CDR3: TGTGCCAGCAGCGCAGGGACCCTACAGTCTAACTATGGCTACACCTTC. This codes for CASSAGTLQSNYGYTF.

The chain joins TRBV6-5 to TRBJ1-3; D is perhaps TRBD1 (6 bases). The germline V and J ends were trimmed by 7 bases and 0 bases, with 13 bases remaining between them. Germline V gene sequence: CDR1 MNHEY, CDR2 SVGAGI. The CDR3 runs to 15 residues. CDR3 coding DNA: TGTGCCAGCATCAAACAGGGCCTCTCTGGAAACACCATATATTTT. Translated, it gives CASIKQGLSGNTIYF.

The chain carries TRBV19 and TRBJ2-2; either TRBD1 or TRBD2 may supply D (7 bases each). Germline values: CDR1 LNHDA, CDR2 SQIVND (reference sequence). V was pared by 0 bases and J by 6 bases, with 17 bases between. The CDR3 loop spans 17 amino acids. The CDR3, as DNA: TGTGCCAGTAGTATAGAACTGGGAGGGGGCAGCGCCGGGGAGCTGTTTTTT. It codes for CASSIELGGGSAGELFF.

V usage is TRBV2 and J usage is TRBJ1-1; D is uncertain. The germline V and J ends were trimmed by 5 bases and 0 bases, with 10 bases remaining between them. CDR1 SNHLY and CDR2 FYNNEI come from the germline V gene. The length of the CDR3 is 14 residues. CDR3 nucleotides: TGTGCCAGCAGTCCCGGCGGGGTGAACACTGAAGCTTTCTTT. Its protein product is CASSPGGVNTEAFF.

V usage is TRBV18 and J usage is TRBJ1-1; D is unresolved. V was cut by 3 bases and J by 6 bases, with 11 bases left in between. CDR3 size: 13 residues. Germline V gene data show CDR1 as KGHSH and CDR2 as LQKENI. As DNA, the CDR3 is TGTGCCAGCTCACCCTCAGGCTGGCCTGAAGCTTTCTTT. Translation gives CASSPSGWPEAFF.